These 6 T cell receptor beta chains originate from one sample sequenced in a study of shared clonotypes between healthy human individuals (dated by TCRdb to the early 2020s). Library prep was done by the immunoSEQ multiplex PCR assay. TCRdb took this table from immuneACCESS and kept in-frame rearrangements with V and J called. Such tables lack part of the clones; where checked against another copy, unresolved V genes explain under half of the gap, and the rest is unexplained. The table for this sample lists about 2.3 million clones; about nine tenths of them were counted only once. The ten top clones hold 0.37% of the sample. The sample was naive CD4+ T cells from PBMCs. The cell subset or site label here, explained by the study, means: CD45RA+ positively selected. The origin of the receptors is a man between 18 and 35 years old in good health. Some clones in this sample may be carry-over from other donors' samples.

CDR3 coding DNA: TGCGCCAGCAGCCACCCCGGGAGCTCGACCTACGAGCAGTACTTC. It yields the protein CASSHPGSSTYEQYF. V gene TRBV5-1 combines with J gene TRBJ2-7, with a possible D match to TRBD2 (6 bases). CDR1 is SGHRS and CDR2 is YFSETQ in the germline V gene. Deletions cut 4 bases from V and 2 bases from J, with 16 bases between. CDR3 length equals 15 residues.

This chain joins TRBV9 and TRBJ2-7, with 8 bases identical to TRBD2. The CDR3 loop spans 16 amino acids. V trimming: 2 bases; J trimming: 4 bases; junction bases outside the gene matches: 11. Germline-derived CDR1 and CDR2 are SGDLS and YYNGEE. As DNA, the CDR3 is TGTGCCAGCAGCGTTGGTAGCGGGACGGCAGGGTACGAGCAGTACTTC. This codes for CASSVGSGTAGYEQYF.

The rearrangement uses TRBV6-9 and TRBJ1-4; unclear D gene. The CDR3 length is 14 residues. CDR1 and CDR2 from the germline V gene are MNHGY and SVAAGI. V gave up 10 bases and J gave up 7 bases, with 19 bases separating them. CDR3 residues: CATPRGRFGEKLFF. Written as DNA, the CDR3 is TGTGCCACCCCTCGAGGGAGGTTTGGTGAAAAACTGTTTTTT.

The chain links TRBV25-1 to TRBJ1-6, with 7 bases fitting TRBD1. The CDR3 is 17 amino acids. The V gene end was trimmed by 6 bases and the J gene end by 9 bases; junction bases not matched to a gene: 17. CDR1 is MGHDK, CDR2 SYGVNS, per germline. The CDR3 DNA follows: TGTGCCAGCAGCCAGGACAGGTCCCCAGGAAGAAGTTCACCCCTCCACTTT. Protein: CASSQDRSPGRSSPLHF. The full variable domain, rest sourced from reference TRBV25-1 and TRBJ1-6, is EADIYQTPRYLVIGTGKKITLECSQTMGHDKMYWYQQDPGMELHLIHYSYGVNSTEKGDLSSESTVSRIRTEHFPLTLESARPSHTSQYLCASSQDRSPGRSSPLHFGNGTRLTVT.

This chain uses TRBV6-6 with TRBJ2-7; 14 nucleotides match TRBD2. The V and J ends lost 3 bases and 3 bases, in that order; junction bases with no gene match: 4. Germline V gene lookup returns CDR1 MNHNY and CDR2 SVGAGI (reference sequence). This CDR3 is built from 16 residues. For the CDR3, the DNA is TGTGCCAGCAGTTATTCGGGACTAGCGGGGGACTACGAGCAGTACTTC. Its translation: CASSYSGLAGDYEQYF.

This chain joins TRBV5-4 and TRBJ2-1; 7 bases are shared with TRBD1. V dropped 4 bases and J dropped 9; count of bases not matched to a gene: 10. From germline, CDR1 is SGHNT and CDR2 YYREEE (reference sequence). The CDR3 length is 14 residues. For the CDR3, the DNA is TGTGCCAGCAGCGGTCAGACAGGGTTCGTTGAGCAGTTCTTC. Amino acids: CASSGQTGFVEQFF.